These T cell receptor beta chains were read from a single sample in a study of spatial heterogeneity in lung cancer. TCRdb used MiXCR to reprocess the 5' RACE reads, holding one entry per CDR3 protein. Among about 50,000 distinct CDR3 sequences listed, roughly 7.6% were seen once. The specimen was PBMCs, collected at surgery. All receptors come from a female donor with early-stage non-small cell lung cancer. Both conserved end residues are part of each CDR3. The D gene is left open where the match is weak. Some rows have no size entry. The others give once, few or many, or a class for an expanded clone.

J gene: TRBJ1-5
clone size: few
V gene: TRBV7-2
D gene: .
CDR3 DNA: TGTGCCAGCAGCTTAACCGGGACTAGGAGCAATCAGCCCCAGCATTTT
CDR3 protein: CASSLTGTRSNQPQHF

J gene: TRBJ1-1
clone size: many
V gene: TRBV29-1
D gene: .
CDR3 DNA: TGCAGCGTTAGACCGCAGGGGAGCACTGAAGCTTTCTTT
CDR3 protein: CSVRPQGSTEAFF

J gene: TRBJ2-1
clone size: .
V gene: TRBV5-1
D gene: .
CDR3 DNA: TGCGCCAGCAGCTTGAGCCCCACAGGGAGCTCCTACAATGAGCAGTTCTTC
CDR3 protein: CASSLSPTGSSYNEQFF

J gene: TRBJ2-5
clone size: few
V gene: TRBV21-1
D gene: .
CDR3 DNA: TGTGCCAGCAGCAAACCCCCCCGGGGGCACTCGAAACCCAGACAAGAGACCCAGTACTTC
CDR3 protein: CASSKPPRGHSKPRQETQYF

J gene: TRBJ1-1
clone size: few
V gene: TRBV27
D gene: .
CDR3 DNA: TGTGCCAGCAGTTTATCGTCTAATTCGGCTGAAGCTTTCTTT
CDR3 protein: CASSLSSNSAEAFF

J gene: TRBJ1-1
clone size: .
V gene: TRBV3-1
D gene: .
CDR3 DNA: TGTGCCAGCAGCCAAGATGGTGTGTCGGGCACTGAAGCTTTCTTT
CDR3 protein: CASSQDGVSGTEAFF

J gene: TRBJ2-2
clone size: .
V gene: TRBV5-4
D gene: TRBD2
CDR3 DNA: TGTGCCAGCAGCTTGGATGCCGGGGGGACGAACACCGGGGAGCTGTTTTTT
CDR3 protein: CASSLDAGGTNTGELFF

J gene: TRBJ1-5
clone size: .
V gene: TRBV7-2
D gene: .
CDR3 DNA: TGTGCCAGCAGCTTATTCAGTAGTGCGGATAGCAATCAGCCCCAGCATTTT
CDR3 protein: CASSLFSSADSNQPQHF

J gene: TRBJ1-1
clone size: many
V gene: TRBV5-4
D gene: .
CDR3 DNA: TGTGCCAGCAGCTCGAAGACGGGGAACACTGAAGCTTTCTTT
CDR3 protein: CASSSKTGNTEAFF

J gene: TRBJ2-3
clone size: many
V gene: TRBV20-1
D gene: .
CDR3 DNA: TGCAGTGCTAGAGATCATATGGTCGCAGATACGCAGTATTTT
CDR3 protein: CSARDHMVADTQYF